This T cell receptor (beta chain) was recorded in a study of metastatic and nonmetastatic thyroid tumors. Study at large: Repertoires of blood and of tissue (tumor or nodule) from malignant and benign thyroid patients were compared.

V was cut by 5 bases and J by 2 bases, with 6 bases left in between. CDR1 SGHRS and CDR2 YFSETQ come from the germline V gene. The length of the CDR3 is 12 residues. Thyroid surgery was preceded by no treatment in any patient. TCRdb used MiXCR to call clones anew from the PCR reads. The sample records around 17,000 clones, about 30% being singletons. The sample taken for sequencing was tumor tissue. V and J are TRBV5-1 and TRBJ2-3; D is undetermined. This TCR was sampled from a male donor with papillary thyroid cancer or a benign thyroid nodule (not recorded which). Some clones in this sample may be carry-over from other donors' samples. Here the CDR3 reads CASRYSTDTQYF. In DNA, the CDR3 is TGCGCCAGCAGGTATTCCACAGATACGCAGTATTTT.